The sequence of this T cell receptor beta chain was determined in a study of blood T cells in healthy people across ages. General study points: Roughly linearly, TCR beta diversity per million T cells fell as age increased.

Peripheral blood, 9.5 to 10 milliliters per donor, was collected. The V gene's germline CDR1 is SEHNR and CDR2 FQNEAQ (reference sequence). The CDR3 length is 15 residues. Trimming cost V 7 bases and J 9 bases; bases outside gene matches: 12. The second PCR ran about 6 to 12 cycles with a sample-barcoded 5' primer and J-beta primers. TCRdb re-called the 5' RACE reads with MiXCR, one entry per CDR3 protein. Of 800,000 or so distinct CDR3 sequences in the sample, around 50% were seen once. Regarding this clonotype: Its antigen is unknown.

Source material: blood. This receptor was identified in a man older than 75 in good health. The genes are TRBV7-9 and TRBJ2-1; 10 nucleotides agree with TRBD2. The CDR3 DNA sequence: TGTGCCAGCACCCCCGGGACTAGCGCGTTTCCTGAGCAGTTCTTC. It translates to CASTPGTSAFPEQFF.